The clone carrying this T cell receptor beta chain was recorded at least ten times. TCRdb processed the 5' RACE reads anew with MiXCR; each CDR3 protein has one entry. Here the sample spans around 62,000 distinct CDR3 sequences, over 4% being singletons. This entry comes from a study of neurological immune-mediated disorders. Germline CDR1 is SGHRS and CDR2 is YFSETQ. Trimming took 4 bases from V and 5 from J, leaving 13 bases between them. This CDR3 is built from 13 residues. The TCR sequence derives from a man aged 50-59 years with multiple sclerosis. This sequence joins TRBV5-1 and TRBJ2-7; D remains ambiguous. Sequenced material: PBMCs. Here the CDR3 reads CASSPGSLNEQYF. CDR3 DNA: TGCGCCAGCAGCCCGGGCAGCTTGAACGAGCAGTACTTC.